These 7 T cell receptor beta chains were sequenced from one sample in a study of molecular identifiers for immune sequencing clone quantification. In TCRdb, the PCR reads were re-called with MiXCR into one record per CDR3 protein. Of about 640,000 distinct CDR3 sequences listed, 15% to 20% are singletons. Sequencing was performed on naive CD8+ T cells from blood, with Jurkat cell RNA spiked in. As for subset: FACS-sorted CD8+CD4-CCR7+CD45RA+ naive T cells. Receptor source: a human donor in good health. Some libraries in this study had Jurkat cell RNA spiked in.

The chain has TRBV5-5 and TRBJ2-7, with D possibly being TRBD2 (5 bases). Germline CDR1 and CDR2: SGHKS and YYEKEE (reference sequence). The V end lost 3 bases, the J end lost 4 bases, and 14 bases lay between the germline ends. The CDR3 totals 14 residues. The CDR3 spells CASSSPLRGYEQYF. The CDR3 DNA reads as TGTGCCAGCAGCTCCCCCCTCCGGGGATACGAGCAGTACTTC.

This clonotype was counted many times. The chain uses TRBV5-1 and TRBJ2-1, with unresolved D. The CDR3 length is 15 residues. From germline, CDR1 is SGHRS and CDR2 YFSETQ. V shed 0 bases and J shed 3 bases, with 10 bases lying between them. CDR3 protein: CASSLASVIYNEQFF. In DNA form, the CDR3 reads TGCGCCAGCAGCTTGGCCAGCGTTATCTACAATGAGCAGTTCTTC.

This clonotype has at least ten counts. The chain carries TRBV25-1 and TRBJ2-5, with D maybe TRBD1 (6 bases). Deletions cut 10 bases from V and 6 bases from J, with 15 bases between. Germline-derived CDR1 and CDR2 are MGHDK and SYGVNS. The CDR3 covers 12 residues. The CDR3 sequence is CATDRRWKTQYF. DNA for the CDR3: TGTGCCACCGACAGGCGATGGAAGACCCAGTACTTC.

This clonotype was seen more than once but under ten times. A much larger clone is a single base away; this may be a read error. The CDR3 DNA follows: TGCAGTGCTAGAGATGGGCTAGGGGCTGCCGAGCAGCACTTC. This translates into CSARDGLGAAEQHF. J is TRBJ2-7 and V is TRBV20-1, with D perhaps matching TRBD1 (5 bases). CDR1 is DFQATT, CDR2 SNEGSKA, per germline (reference sequence). CDR3 length equals 14 residues.

This clonotype has a handful of counts. The chain joins TRBV28 to TRBJ1-1; D may be TRBD1 (5 bases). Germline loops: CDR1 MDHEN, CDR2 SYDVKM. This CDR3 region has 14 residues. The ends were cut back, 3 bases at V and 6 bases at J, with 14 bases in the middle. The CDR3 is CASSLGPRDAEAFF. The CDR3 DNA reads as TGTGCCAGCAGTTTGGGACCCCGGGACGCTGAAGCTTTCTTT.

There are many counts of this clonotype. The J gene is TRBJ1-5, the V gene TRBV12-3 or TRBV12-4, with D uncertain. The CDR3 has 13 residues. The V gene lost 5 bases and the J gene lost 4 bases, with 9 bases spanning the gap. The CDR3 here is CASSETRNQPQHF. The CDR3 nucleotides are TGTGCCAGCAGTGAGACTAGAAATCAGCCCCAGCATTTT.

This clonotype was found many times. The rearrangement joins TRBV12-3 or TRBV12-4 to TRBJ1-1; tentative D call: TRBD1 (5 bases). The CDR3 length is 14 residues. Trimming left V 5 bases short and J 5 bases short, with 15 bases between. The chain's CDR3 is CASSAGTPGTEAFF. The CDR3 DNA is TGTGCCAGCAGTGCCGGGACCCCAGGAACTGAAGCTTTCTTT.